The 4 T cell receptor beta chains below come from one sample, sequenced in a study of T cells in pancreatic ductal adenocarcinoma. The selected patients with pancreatic ductal adenocarcinoma had surgery but no neoadjuvant therapy. The repertoire was sequenced with immunoSEQ multiplex PCR; TCRdb's copy has only in-frame clones and lacks some. This sample has more than 85,000 clones; roughly 96% occur once, and the top ten carry roughly 3.1%. Sample: PBMCs. The receptor set was obtained from a human donor with pancreatic ductal adenocarcinoma.

The genes are TRBV30 and TRBJ2-3; no reliable D call. V gave up 2 bases and J gave up 2 bases, with 5 bases separating them. Germline assignment: CDR1 GTSNPN and CDR2 SVGIG (reference sequence). The length of the CDR3 is 12 residues. Here the CDR3 reads CAWSIFTDTQYF. Here the CDR3 DNA reads TGTGCCTGGAGTATCTTCACAGATACGCAGTATTTT. Complete variable domain (other parts from reference TRBV30 and TRBJ2-3): SQTIHQWPATLVQPVGSPLSLECTVEGTSNPNLYWYRQAAGRGLQLLFYSVGIGQISSEVPQNLSASRPQDRQFILSSKKLLLSDSGFYLCAWSIFTDTQYFGPGTRLTVL.

The gene calls are TRBV7-9 and TRBJ1-4, with D maybe TRBD1 (6 bases). Germline V lookup: CDR1 SEHNR, CDR2 FQNEAQ (reference sequence). There are 13 residues in the CDR3. Trimming stripped 8 bases from V and 4 bases from J, with 11 bases between. CDR3 coding DNA: TGTGCCAGCTTCCGACAGGATAATGAAAAACTGTTTTTT. Translating it yields CASFRQDNEKLFF.

The gene calls are TRBV29-1 and TRBJ1-1; 9 bases line up with TRBD1. The germline CDR1 and CDR2 sequences are SQVTM and ANQGSEA. This CDR3 spans 12 amino acids. J gave up 11 bases and V 4 bases, and 8 bases lay outside the gene matches. The CDR3 DNA is TGCAGCGTTGGAGATGCAGGACAGGGGGCTTTCTTT. Amino acids: CSVGDAGQGAFF.

The chain joins TRBV5-1 to TRBJ1-4, with 10 nucleotides matching TRBD1. CDR1 SGHRS and CDR2 YFSETQ come from the germline V gene. The V segment lost 3 bases and the J segment 5 bases; nucleotides outside the gene matches: 4. The CDR3 contains 15 residues. The CDR3 nucleotides read TGCGCCAGCAGCTCGGGGGGACAGGGGAATGAAAAACTGTTTTTT. Its translation: CASSSGGQGNEKLFF.